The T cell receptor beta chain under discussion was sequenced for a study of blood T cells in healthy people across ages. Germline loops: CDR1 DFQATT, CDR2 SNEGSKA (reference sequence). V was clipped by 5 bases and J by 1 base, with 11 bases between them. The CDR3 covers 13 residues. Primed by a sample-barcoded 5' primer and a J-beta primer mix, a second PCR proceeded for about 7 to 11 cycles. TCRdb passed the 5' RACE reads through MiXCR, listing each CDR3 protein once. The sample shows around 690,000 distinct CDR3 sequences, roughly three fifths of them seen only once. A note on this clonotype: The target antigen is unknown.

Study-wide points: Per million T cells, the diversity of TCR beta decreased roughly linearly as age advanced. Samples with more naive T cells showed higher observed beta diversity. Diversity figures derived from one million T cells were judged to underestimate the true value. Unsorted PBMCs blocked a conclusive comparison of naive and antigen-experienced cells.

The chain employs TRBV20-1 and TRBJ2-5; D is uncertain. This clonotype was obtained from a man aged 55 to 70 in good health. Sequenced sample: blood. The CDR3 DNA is TGCAGTGCTGAATATGACCCCCAAGAGACCCAGTACTTC. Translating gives CSAEYDPQETQYF.